What follows describes a single T cell receptor (beta chain). This sample is part of a study of cytomegalovirus exposure and HLA in healthy donors. Germline CDR1 is SGHDT and CDR2 is YYEEEE. V dropped 1 base and J dropped 6 bases, with 17 bases sitting between them. This CDR3 has 15 residues. 13 Jbeta primers and 60 Vbeta primers were used for the PCR. Per the authors' pipeline: In a later analysis, of 80 million or so unique beta chains, about 12 million appeared in at least two donors. The data were produced by immunoSEQ multiplex PCR, yet TCRdb's version contains in-frame clones alone and is incomplete. D and trimming come from the DNA, and the V and J calls and clone size come from that table. The table has about 260,000 clones, almost 85% seen once.

This receptor was taken from a woman in her forties in good health and CMV-seropositive. V gene TRBV5-6 combines with J gene TRBJ2-7, with D perhaps TRBD1 (7 bases). Sequenced material: PBMCs. The CDR3 bases are TGTGCCAGCAGCTTGCAGGGGGGATTCTCGCTCGAGCAGTACTTC. Its translation is CASSLQGGFSLEQYF.